What follows describes a single T cell receptor (beta chain). CDR1 and CDR2 (germline): SGHTA, FQGTGA. The CDR3 has 12 amino acids. With 2 bases removed from V and 6 bases from J, the gap between germline ends came to 5 bases. The data stem from a study of T cell changes during pregnancy in multiple sclerosis. Libraries were prepared by immunoSEQ multiplex PCR; TCRdb keeps only in-frame clonotypes and omits some of them. The sample includes 90,000 to 100,000 clones, 94% seen only once; the top ten take less than 2.5%. The clonotype originates from a female donor with multiple sclerosis, enrolled in a pregnancy study. The sequenced sample was peripheral blood, obtained in the third trimester of pregnancy. The J gene is TRBJ2-1, the V gene TRBV7-3; D ambiguous. CDR3 protein: CASSLHGNEQFF. The CDR3 DNA sequence: TGTGCCAGCAGCTTACACGGCAATGAGCAGTTCTTC.